Shown below are 19 T cell receptor beta chains from a single sample sequenced in a study of blood T cell repertoires in COVID-19. TCRdb keeps only in-frame clones here, not all; method: immunoSEQ multiplex PCR. Among about 200,000 clones, more than 85% were seen once, and the ten largest hold under 0.9%. The sequenced sample consisted of peripheral blood. The receptors derive from a man in his forties with acute or convalescent COVID-19.

The rearrangement links TRBV24-1 to TRBJ2-3; D is unclear. Trimming removed 12 bases at V and 2 bases at J, with 11 bases between. This CDR3 contains 12 residues. Germline-derived CDR1 and CDR2 are KGHDR and SFDVKD. The CDR3 sequence: CALQDNTDTQYF. CDR3 DNA sequence: TGTGCCCTCCAGGATAACACAGATACGCAGTATTTT.

The V call is TRBV9, the J call TRBJ1-3, with D possibly TRBD1 on 6 matching bases. V lost 6 bases and J 2 bases, leaving 9 bases between the germline ends. Germline-derived CDR1 and CDR2 are SGDLS and YYNGEE. The CDR3 covers 13 residues. CDR3 sequence reads: CASTGTPGNTIYF. The DNA for the CDR3 is TGTGCCAGCACCGGGACACCTGGAAACACCATATATTTT.

This rearrangement joins TRBV4-2 to TRBJ2-2; 7 bases map to TRBD2. The CDR3 runs to 14 residues. Germline CDR1 reads LGHNA; CDR2 reads YNFKEQ. V shed 1 base, J shed 4 bases, and the junction held 0 bases outside the gene matches. The DNA of the CDR3 is TGTGCCAGCAGCCAAGGCGGGAGCACCGGGGAGCTGTTTTTT. It encodes CASSQGGSTGELFF.

The rearrangement joins TRBV30 to TRBJ2-7; D may be TRBD1 (6 bases). The germline V and J ends were trimmed by 4 bases and 6 bases, with 10 bases remaining between them. CDR3 length equals 11 residues. Germline V lookup: CDR1 GTSNPN, CDR2 SVGIG (reference sequence). CDR3 loop: CAWKTGPEQYF. Here the CDR3 DNA reads TGTGCCTGGAAAACAGGGCCCGAGCAGTACTTC.

The chain links TRBV5-1 to TRBJ1-2; D remains ambiguous. Germline V lookup: CDR1 SGHRS, CDR2 YFSETQ. The CDR3 runs to 15 residues. The germline V and J ends were trimmed by 0 bases and 1 base, with 10 bases remaining between them. CDR3: CASSLVPQSNYGYTF. The CDR3 coding sequence is TGCGCCAGCAGCTTGGTACCACAGAGTAACTATGGCTACACCTTC.

This clone was detected only once. The chain joins TRBV11-2 to TRBJ2-7, with TRBD2 identical over 13 bases. Losses at the gene ends were 7 bases for V and 5 bases for J; bases not matched to a gene: 8. CDR3 length equals 15 residues. The germline V gene encodes CDR1 SGHAT and CDR2 FQNNGV. CDR3 in amino acids: CASTTLAGGPHEQYF. The CDR3 DNA follows: TGTGCCAGCACGACACTAGCGGGAGGGCCACACGAGCAGTACTTC.

The chain employs TRBV6-5 and TRBJ2-6; 7 nucleotides align to TRBD1. CDR1 is MNHEY, CDR2 SVGAGI, per germline. CDR3 size: 15 residues. Trimming at V came to 5 bases and at J to 4 bases, leaving 5 bases not matched to a gene. The CDR3 spells CASSRQGAGANVLTF. The CDR3 DNA sequence: TGTGCCAGCAGTAGACAGGGAGCCGGGGCCAACGTCCTGACTTTC.

The V gene is TRBV2, the J gene TRBJ1-6, with 12 bases lining up with TRBD1. There are 16 residues in the CDR3. Germline V gene sequence: CDR1 SNHLY, CDR2 FYNNEI. The J segment lost 7 bases and the V segment lost 8 bases, leaving 9 bases of the junction unmatched. The CDR3 loop is CASRDRGHNANSPLHF. CDR3 in DNA: TGTGCCAGCCGGGACAGGGGGCATAATGCGAATTCACCCCTCCACTTT.

This clone was recorded once. The V and J genes are TRBV6-5 and TRBJ2-2; D ambiguous. V lost 0 bases and J 1 base, leaving 9 bases between the germline ends. The CDR3 contains 16 residues. Germline V lookup: CDR1 MNHEY, CDR2 SVGAGI. For the CDR3, the DNA is TGTGCCAGCAGTTACTCGATCCTACTGAACACCGGGGAGCTGTTTTTT. Encoded protein: CASSYSILLNTGELFF.

This clone was picked up one time. This chain links TRBV6-5 with TRBJ2-7; tentatively, D is TRBD1 (5 bases). The V and J ends lost 2 bases and 0 bases respectively, with 14 bases between them. The CDR3 length is 16 residues. Germline V gene lookup returns CDR1 MNHEY and CDR2 SVGAGI. CDR3 DNA sequence: TGTGCCAGCAGTTACCAACGGACAACTATCTCCTACGAGCAGTACTTC. Translated, it gives CASSYQRTTISYEQYF.

V usage is TRBV28 and J usage is TRBJ2-7; D may be TRBD2 (6 bases). Trimming stripped 7 bases from V and 2 bases from J, with 21 bases between. The CDR3 is 16 residues long. Germline lookup yields CDR1 MDHEN and CDR2 SYDVKM. The CDR3 nucleotides read TGTGCCAGCACCTTAGGAGGAAGGAGGGGTACCTACGAGCAGTACTTC. This gives the protein CASTLGGRRGTYEQYF.

The chain employs TRBV7-2 and TRBJ2-3, with TRBD2 as a possible D gene (6 bases). Trimming removed 0 bases at V and 7 bases at J, with 17 bases between. The CDR3 covers 16 residues. Germline-derived CDR1 and CDR2 are SGHTA and FQGNSA. The CDR3: CASSLALAGSGYTQYF. DNA for the CDR3: TGTGCCAGCAGCTTAGCTTTGGCGGGATCAGGTTATACGCAGTATTTT. Based on the CDR3 plus reference TRBV7-2 and TRBJ2-3, the full variable domain is GAGVSQSPSNKVTEKGKDVELRCDPISGHTALYWYRQSLGQGLEFLIYFQGNSAPDKSGLPSDRFSAERTGGSVSTLTIQRTQQEDSAVYLCASSLALAGSGYTQYFGPGTRLTVL.

As to this clone: At the DNA level, this CDR3 is encoded by other sequences in the same sample as well. The V call is TRBV18, the J call TRBJ1-3; D uncertain. The CDR3 runs to 16 residues. Germline CDR1 KGHSH, CDR2 LQKENI. V was pared by 3 bases and J by 2 bases, with 14 bases between. CDR3: CASSPREGSAGNTIYF. The DNA for the CDR3 is TGTGCCAGCTCACCGCGAGAGGGCTCAGCTGGAAACACCATATATTTT.

The chain employs TRBV3-1 (or the pseudogene TRBV3-2) and TRBJ2-5; unclear D gene. Per germline, CDR1 LGHDT and CDR2 YNNKEL (reference sequence). V was trimmed by 1 base and J by 5 bases, leaving 5 bases between them. This CDR3 region has 12 residues. The CDR3 loop is CASSQVMETQYF. As DNA, the CDR3 is TGTGCCAGCAGCCAAGTTATGGAGACCCAGTACTTC.

V usage is TRBV28 and J usage is TRBJ1-4; 12 bases map to TRBD1. This CDR3 comprises 18 residues. The junction had 8 bases not matched to a gene; V was cut back by 3 bases and J by 3 bases. Germline CDR1 reads MDHEN; CDR2 reads SYDVKM. The CDR3 coding sequence is TGTGCCAGCAGTTTCCGGGACAGGGGGCGCGCTGCTAATGAAAAACTGTTTTTT. Translating it yields CASSFRDRGRAANEKLFF. Full variable domain (remainder filled in from reference TRBV28 and TRBJ1-4): DVKVTQSSRYLVKRTGEKVFLECVQDMDHENMFWYRQDPGLGLRLIYFSYDVKMKEKGDIPEGYSVSREKKERFSLILESASTNQTSMYLCASSFRDRGRAANEKLFFGSGTQLSVL.

V gene TRBV9 combines with J gene TRBJ2-5; 10 bases fit TRBD2. Germline assignment: CDR1 SGDLS and CDR2 YYNGEE. The CDR3 spans 15 residues. V shed 3 bases, J shed 2 bases, and the junction held 4 bases outside the gene matches. The CDR3 DNA is TGTGCCAGCAGCGCTAGCGGGAGCGTTCAAGAGACCCAGTACTTC. Translation: CASSASGSVQETQYF. Full variable domain (outside the CDR3, taken from reference TRBV9 and TRBJ2-5): DSGVTQTPKHLITATGQRVTLRCSPRSGDLSVYWYQQSLDQGLQFLIQYYNGEERAKGNILERFSAQQFPDLHSELNLSSLELGDSALYFCASSASGSVQETQYFGPGTRLLVL.

This rearrangement joins TRBV7-9 to TRBJ2-7; D is possibly TRBD2 (5 bases). V gave up 5 bases and J gave up 0 bases, with 14 bases separating them. Germline V lookup: CDR1 SEHNR, CDR2 FQNEAQ (reference sequence). The CDR3 runs 15 residues. As DNA, the CDR3 is TGTGCCAGCAGCCCCCAGAGGGCTAACTCCTACGAGCAGTACTTC. This gives the protein CASSPQRANSYEQYF.

The V gene is TRBV5-1, the J gene TRBJ1-1; D not resolved. V lost 6 bases to trimming and J lost 7 bases, with 16 bases between them. The CDR3 spans 13 residues. From germline, CDR1 is SGHRS and CDR2 YFSETQ. The CDR3 coding sequence is TGCGCCAGCAAGGTTACTGAAAGAGGTGAAGCTTTCTTT. Translated: CASKVTERGEAFF.

CDR3 in DNA: TGTGCCTGCCCAACAGGGTACCCTACTCTGAGCAATCAGCCCCAGCATTTT. Translation: CACPTGYPTLSNQPQHF. The chain has TRBV30 and TRBJ1-5, with D tentatively TRBD1 (6 bases). In germline, CDR1 is GTSNPN, CDR2 SVGIG (reference sequence). Trimming shortened V by 6 bases and J by 1 base, and 22 bases separated the two germline ends. The CDR3 is 17 amino acids.